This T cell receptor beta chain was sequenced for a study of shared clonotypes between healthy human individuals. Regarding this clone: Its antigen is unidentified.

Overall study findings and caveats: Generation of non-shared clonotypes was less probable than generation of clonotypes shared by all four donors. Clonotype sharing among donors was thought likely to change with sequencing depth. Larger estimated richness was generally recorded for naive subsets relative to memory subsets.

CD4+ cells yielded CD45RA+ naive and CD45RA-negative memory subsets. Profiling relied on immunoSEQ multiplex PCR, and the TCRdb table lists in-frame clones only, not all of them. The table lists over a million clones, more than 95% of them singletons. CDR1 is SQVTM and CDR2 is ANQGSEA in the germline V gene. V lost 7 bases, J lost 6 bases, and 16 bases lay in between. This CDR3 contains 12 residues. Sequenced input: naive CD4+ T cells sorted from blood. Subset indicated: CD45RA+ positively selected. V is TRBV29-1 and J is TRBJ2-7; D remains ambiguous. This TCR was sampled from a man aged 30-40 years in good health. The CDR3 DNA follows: TGCAGCGCCCGAGACCCCTACCGCGAGCAGTACTTC. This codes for CSARDPYREQYF.